This TCR beta chain is drawn from a study of blood T cell repertoires in COVID-19. The CDR3 covers 15 residues. The germline gives CDR1 KGHDR, CDR2 SFDVKD. Germline trimming cut 4 bases from V and 1 base from J; bases unmatched to any gene: 2. In the original analysis: Reference gene primers were amplified, and this amplification served to estimate nucleated cell counts. Sequenced by immunoSEQ multiplex PCR; TCRdb stores in-frame clones only, minus some. V and J calls and clone size are given by that table; D and trimming were obtained from the DNA. The table records 250,000 or so clones, over 70% of them present only once. Participant ages covered about 18 to 95 years across about 25 US areas. Categorization into cohorts depended on clinical history that participants reported.

Material: PBMCs or T cells enriched from blood (not recorded which). The sequence derives from a woman in her 30s who had been exposed to COVID-19. The chain recombines TRBV24-1 with TRBJ2-3; 9 nucleotides agree with TRBD2. This CDR3 is CATSEASGGTDTQYF. CDR3 in DNA: TGTGCCACCAGTGAGGCTAGCGGGGGCACAGATACGCAGTATTTT.